The rows below give T cell receptor beta chains drawn from one sample of a study of cytomegalovirus exposure and HLA in healthy donors. Libraries were prepared by immunoSEQ multiplex PCR; TCRdb keeps only in-frame clonotypes and omits some of them. Among around 130,000 clones listed, around nine tenths were seen once. Sequenced: PBMCs. These receptors all come from a man aged 25 to 45 in good health and CMV-seronegative. The CDR3 runs from the conserved cysteine through the conserved F or W. Fields, in order: CDR3 protein, CDR3 DNA, clone size, D gene, J gene, V gene. The D gene is left open where the match is weak. Clone size is shown for a subset of rows, as once, few, many or a class of expanded clone.

CASSTRTGIGETQYF	TGTGCCAGCAGCACTAGGACAGGGATCGGGGAGACCCAGTACTTC	-	TRBD1	TRBJ2-5	TRBV11-3
CASSFQGLQGSSYEQYF	TGTGCCAGCAGTTTTCAAGGGTTACAGGGAAGCTCCTACGAGCAGTACTTC	-	-	TRBJ2-7	TRBV27
CASSPGGASTDTQYF	TGTGCCAGTAGTCCAGGGGGCGCTAGCACAGATACGCAGTATTTT	-	TRBD1	TRBJ2-3	TRBV19
CASRNRGNSPLHF	TGTGCCAGCAGAAACAGGGGAAATTCACCCCTCCACTTT	-	TRBD1	TRBJ1-6	TRBV6-5
CASSLGQRGDTDTQYF	TGCGCCAGCAGCTTGGGGCAGCGGGGGGACACAGATACGCAGTATTTT	-	TRBD2	TRBJ2-3	TRBV5-1
CASMNSNFYGYTF	TGTGCCAGCATGAATTCGAACTTCTATGGCTACACCTTC	-	-	TRBJ1-2	TRBV6-5
CASSVGASGGALETQYF	TGTGCCAGCAGCGTAGGGGCTAGCGGGGGGGCCTTGGAGACCCAGTACTTC	-	TRBD2	TRBJ2-5	TRBV9
CASSLAHNEQYF	TGTGCCAGCAGCTTAGCCCACAACGAGCAGTACTTC	-	-	TRBJ2-7	TRBV7-2
CASSQGIGDNYGYTF	TGTGCCAGCAGCCAAGGAATAGGGGATAACTATGGCTACACCTTC	once	-	TRBJ1-2	TRBV4-2
CASSYGGAGYSYEQYF	TGTGCCAGCAGTTACGGGGGGGCAGGGTACTCCTACGAGCAGTACTTC	-	-	TRBJ2-7	TRBV6-5
CATSQLWATDTQYF	TGTGCCACCAGCCAGCTTTGGGCCACAGATACGCAGTATTTT	-	-	TRBJ2-3	TRBV15
CASTISREDQPQHF	TGTGCCAGCACTATCTCTAGGGAGGATCAGCCCCAGCATTTT	-	-	TRBJ1-5	TRBV6-1
CASSFYEHTEAFF	TGTGCCAGCAGTTTCTATGAGCACACTGAAGCTTTCTTT	-	-	TRBJ1-1	TRBV28
CASREGTGGPLNQPQHF	TGTGCCAGTAGGGAAGGGACAGGGGGCCCGTTAAATCAGCCCCAGCATTTT	-	TRBD1	TRBJ1-5	TRBV19
CASSQEHHNEQFF	TGCGCCAGCAGCCAAGAACACCACAATGAGCAGTTCTTC	-	-	TRBJ2-1	TRBV4-3
CASSLYRGQGRNYGYTF	TGTGCCAGCAGTTTATATCGTGGGCAGGGCCGTAACTATGGCTACACCTTC	-	-	TRBJ1-2	TRBV28
CASSIGTGVQPQHF	TGTGCCAGTAGTATCGGGACAGGGGTTCAGCCCCAGCATTTT	-	TRBD1	TRBJ1-5	TRBV19
CASAWGRSYEQYF	TGTGCCAGCGCCTGGGGCAGATCCTACGAGCAGTACTTC	-	-	TRBJ2-7	TRBV27
CASSMGLSYEQYF	TGTGCCAGCAGCATGGGACTCTCCTACGAGCAGTACTTC	-	-	TRBJ2-7	TRBV7-3
CATWDSTDTQYF	TGTGCCACCTGGGACTCCACAGATACGCAGTATTTT	-	-	TRBJ2-3	TRBV6-5
CASSESTDYGYTF	TGTGCCAGCAGTGAATCGACAGATTATGGCTACACCTTC	-	-	TRBJ1-2	TRBV25-1
CASSPTWDRPTEEQYF	TGTGCCAGCAGCCCGACTTGGGACAGGCCGACAGAGGAGCAGTACTTC	once	TRBD1	TRBJ2-7	TRBV11-2
CASSSGQGFSNQPQHF	TGTGCCAGCAGTTCCGGACAGGGGTTTAGCAATCAGCCCCAGCATTTT	-	TRBD1	TRBJ1-5	TRBV28
CASSSPPANYGYTF	TGTGCCAGCAGTTCCCCACCAGCTAACTATGGCTACACCTTC	-	-	TRBJ1-2	TRBV6-5
CASSQEVQNYGYTF	TGTGCCAGCAGCCAAGAAGTACAGAACTATGGCTACACCTTC	-	-	TRBJ1-2	TRBV4-2
CASSNRDIWETQYF	TGTGCCAGCAGCAACCGGGACATATGGGAGACCCAGTACTTC	-	-	TRBJ2-5	TRBV11-1
CASIGQANYGYTF	TGTGCCAGCATCGGACAGGCTAACTATGGCTACACCTTC	few	TRBD1	TRBJ1-2	TRBV2
CASTPFVLGNQPQHF	TGTGCCAGCACCCCTTTTGTTCTTGGCAATCAGCCCCAGCATTTT	-	-	TRBJ1-5	TRBV6-6
CASSVGGGPQETQYF	TGTGCCAGCAGCGTCGGGGGTGGCCCCCAAGAGACCCAGTACTTC	-	-	TRBJ2-5	TRBV13